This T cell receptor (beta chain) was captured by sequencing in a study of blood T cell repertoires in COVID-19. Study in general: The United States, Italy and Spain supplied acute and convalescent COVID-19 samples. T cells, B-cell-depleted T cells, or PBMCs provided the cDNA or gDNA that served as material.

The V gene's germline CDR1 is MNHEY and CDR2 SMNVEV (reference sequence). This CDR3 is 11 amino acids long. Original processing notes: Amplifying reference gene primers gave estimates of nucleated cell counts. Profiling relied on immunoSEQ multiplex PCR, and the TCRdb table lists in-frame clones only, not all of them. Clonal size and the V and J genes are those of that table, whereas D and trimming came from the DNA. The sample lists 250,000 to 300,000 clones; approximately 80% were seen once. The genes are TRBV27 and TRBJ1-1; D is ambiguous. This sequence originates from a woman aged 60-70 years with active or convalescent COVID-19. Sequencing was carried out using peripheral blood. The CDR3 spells CAAAEGTEAFF. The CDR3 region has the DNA TGTGCAGCGGCGGAGGGCACTGAAGCTTTCTTT.